This note documents a single T cell receptor (beta chain) sequence. This record belongs to a study of blood T cell repertoires in COVID-19. In the original processing: Estimates of nucleated cell counts were drawn from the amplification of reference gene primers. The protocol was immunoSEQ multiplex PCR, while the TCRdb copy is restricted to in-frame clones and leaves out a portion. V and J calls plus clone size are reproduced from that table; the DNA served to infer D and trimming. The table lists 290,000 or so clones, 90% of them singletons. The TCR originated in a woman aged 18-29 years with acute COVID-19. Sequenced input: PBMCs or T cells enriched from blood (not recorded which).

The CDR3 DNA is TGTGCCAGCTCGGGACAGCTCCAGGAGACCCAGTACTTC. Protein sequence: CASSGQLQETQYF. The chain has TRBV18 and TRBJ2-5; 7 nucleotides match TRBD1. This CDR3 is built from 13 residues. CDR1 KGHSH and CDR2 LQKENI come from the germline V gene. V gave up 6 bases and J gave up 5 bases; unmatched junction bases: 6.